This TCR beta chain was identified in a study of T cell responses to AZD1222 COVID-19 vaccine. Whole-study results and caveats: White British people made up most donors, females outnumbered males, and clonal diversity was possibly underestimated. Seropositive AZD1222 recipients at baseline numbered only five or six.

Profiling relied on immunoSEQ multiplex PCR, and the TCRdb table lists in-frame clones only, not all of them. The data show 150,000 to 200,000 clones, 85% to 95% seen once. On this clone itself: Its target is unknown.

This CDR3 is built from 15 residues. Looked up from germline, CDR1 is MNHEY and CDR2 is SVGAGI. V was clipped by 0 bases and J by 0 bases, with 7 bases between them. The sequencing used peripheral blood, collected 28 days after the second dose of the MenACWY control vaccine. This sequence originates from an adult who received the MenACWY meningococcal vaccine as a control. The chain employs TRBV6-5 and TRBJ2-3; D perhaps matches TRBD1 (5 bases). The CDR3 coding sequence is TGTGCCAGCAGTTACTCAAGGGGTAGCACAGATACGCAGTATTTT. Its protein product is CASSYSRGSTDTQYF.